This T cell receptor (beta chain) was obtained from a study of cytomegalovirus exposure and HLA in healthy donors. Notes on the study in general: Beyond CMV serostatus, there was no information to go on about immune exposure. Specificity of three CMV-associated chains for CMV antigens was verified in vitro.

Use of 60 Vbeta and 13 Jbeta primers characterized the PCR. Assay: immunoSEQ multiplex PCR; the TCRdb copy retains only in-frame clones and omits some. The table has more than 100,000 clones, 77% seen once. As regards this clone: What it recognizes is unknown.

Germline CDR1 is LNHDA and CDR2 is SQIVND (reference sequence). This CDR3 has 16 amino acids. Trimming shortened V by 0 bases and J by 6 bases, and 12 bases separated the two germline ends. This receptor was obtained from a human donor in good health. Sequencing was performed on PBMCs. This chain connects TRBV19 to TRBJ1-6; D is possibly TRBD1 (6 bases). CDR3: CASSIEGRGSNSPLHF. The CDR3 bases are TGTGCCAGTAGTATAGAGGGCAGGGGAAGTAATTCACCCCTCCACTTT. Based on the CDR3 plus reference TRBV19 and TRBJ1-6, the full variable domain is DGGITQSPKYLFRKEGQNVTLSCEQNLNHDAMYWYRQDPGQGLRLIYYSQIVNDFQKGDIAEGYSVSREKKESFPLTVTSAQKNPTAFYLCASSIEGRGSNSPLHFGNGTRLTVT.